Listed below are T cell receptor beta chains from one sample, sequenced in a study of tumor-infiltrating lymphocytes in primary liver carcinoma. TCRdb reprocessed the multiplex PCR reads with MiXCR, giving one entry per CDR3 protein. This table holds hundreds of thousands of distinct CDR3 sequences, 65% found once. The specimen sequenced was peripheral blood. The receptors originated from a man between 35 and 55 years old with primary liver carcinoma and hepatitis B virus infection. The CDR3 runs from the conserved cysteine through the conserved F or W. D genes are given only for firm matches. Not all rows give a size; the values are once, few, many and, for expanded clones, a class.

cdr3_nt	cdr3_aa	j_call	d_call	clone_size	v_call
TGTGCCAGCAGTTACAGGGAGGGCCCCACTAATGAAAAACTGTCTTTT	CASSYREGPTNEKLSF	TRBJ1-4	-	-	TRBV6-6
TGTGCCAGCAGCATTGGTACTGGGGCCAACGTCCTGACTTTC	CASSIGTGANVLTF	TRBJ2-6	-	once	TRBV5-4
TGTGCCATCACTGACGGACAGGGGCCCTACACCTACGAGCAGTACTTC	CAITDGQGPYTYEQYF	TRBJ2-7	TRBD1	-	TRBV10-3
TGTGCCAGCAGTTCCTTAAGGGGCTACACCTTC	CASSSLRGYTF	TRBJ1-2	-	-	TRBV28
TGCGCCAGCAGTTATAGACAGCCCCAGCATTTT	CASSYRQPQHF	TRBJ1-5	-	-	TRBV5-1
TGTGCCAGCAGGGACCTCGGGTCTAAGCAGTTCTTC	CASRDLGSKQFF	TRBJ2-1	-	many	TRBV6-1
TGTGCCAGCCTTGAGGGACAGCGCTCCTACGAGCAGTACTTC	CASLEGQRSYEQYF	TRBJ2-7	TRBD1	many	TRBV12-3/TRBV12-4
TGTGCCTGCAGCCCCAGGACTACCGTCAATGAGCAGTTCTTC	CACSPRTTVNEQFF	TRBJ2-1	-	-	TRBV11-2
TGTGCCTGGAGTGTACAAGGGAGGACTGAAGCTTTCTTT	CAWSVQGRTEAFF	TRBJ1-1	-	-	TRBV30
TGTGCCAGCAGGGAGCGGGAGTACAACACCCGGGAGCTGTTTTTC	CASREREYNTRELFF	TRBJ2-2	TRBD2	-	TRBV5-5
TGTGCCAGTAGTACCGGACAGGGGGTTGTCTACGAGCAGTACTTC	CASSTGQGVVYEQYF	TRBJ2-7	TRBD1	-	TRBV19
TGCAGCGTTGAGGTGGGATCAATCGGTACTAAGCTGTACTTC	CSVEVGSIGTKLYF	TRBJ2-7	-	-	TRBV29-1
TGTGCCAGCAGCTTAGGTGGGGGCGCGACCGGGGAGCTATTTTTT	CASSLGGGATGELFF	TRBJ2-2	-	once	TRBV11-2
TGCAGCGTTGGTGTTGACCCAAAAAACATTAAGTACTTC	CSVGVDPKNIKYF	TRBJ2-4	-	-	TRBV29-1
TGTGCCAGCAGTTACCGGGACTACTACACATATACGCAGTATTTT	CASSYRDYYTYTQYF	TRBJ2-3	TRBD2	many	TRBV6-2/TRBV6-3
TGTGCCAGCAGCCGGGAGGGTGGAGGCGGCACCAGGGAGCTGTTTTTT	CASSREGGGGTRELFF	TRBJ2-2	TRBD2	-	TRBV5-4
TGTGCCAACAGCAACGATCTGCGGAACATTCAGTACTTC	CANSNDLRNIQYF	TRBJ2-4	-	-	TRBV5-6
TGTGTCAGCAGTGACTCGGGGACAGGGGGCAGGGAGCAGTTCTTC	CVSSDSGTGGREQFF	TRBJ2-1	TRBD1	once	TRBV6-4
TGTGCCAGCAGTTCCCGAATCAGCGGGAGATTAAATGAGCAGTTCTTC	CASSSRISGRLNEQFF	TRBJ2-1	TRBD2	-	TRBV6-6
TGTGCCAGCACCCCCGGGACAGATGGGACGGAGCAGTACTTC	CASTPGTDGTEQYF	TRBJ2-7	TRBD1	-	TRBV11-1
TGTGCCAGCAGTGAAGCGGTACCCAGGGCGAATGAGCAGTTCTTC	CASSEAVPRANEQFF	TRBJ2-1	-	-	TRBV2
TGTGCCAGCAGTGTACGGGTCAATCAGCCCCAGCATTTT	CASSVRVNQPQHF	TRBJ1-5	-	many	TRBV12-3/TRBV12-4
TGTGCCTGGAGGAGGGACAGGGCTGAAGCTTTCTTT	CAWRRDRAEAFF	TRBJ1-1	TRBD1	-	TRBV30
TGTACCAGCAGCCGGACAAGGTCAGAGGAGACCCAGTACTTC	CTSSRTRSEETQYF	TRBJ2-5	-	-	TRBV11-3
TGTGCCAGCAGCGTTAGACTAGCGGGCCGAATCTACAATGAGCAGTTCTTC	CASSVRLAGRIYNEQFF	TRBJ2-1	TRBD2	many	TRBV7-9
TGTGCCAGCAGGAAGGGACTCACAGATACGCAGTATTTT	CASRKGLTDTQYF	TRBJ2-3	-	many	TRBV5-4
TGTGCCAGCAGTGAACGCGGGGAGGGGCCCATCCTCCACTTT	CASSERGEGPILHF	TRBJ1-6	-	-	TRBV6-1
TGTGCCAGTAGTTTTGGGACAGCAGCCACAGATACGCAGTATTTT	CASSFGTAATDTQYF	TRBJ2-3	TRBD1	few	TRBV28
TGCGCCAGCAGCCAGGGGCAGGGGGCATACGAGCAGTACTTC	CASSQGQGAYEQYF	TRBJ2-7	TRBD1	many	TRBV4-1
TGTGCCTGGAGTGTAGCGGAAAATACGCAGTATTTT	CAWSVAENTQYF	TRBJ2-3	-	few	TRBV30
TGTGCCAGCAGTTACGAGGTCAACACTGAAGCTTTCTTT	CASSYEVNTEAFF	TRBJ1-1	-	many	TRBV6-5
TGCGCCAGCAGCTCTGGGGCTAGCGGGAGGTGGAATACGCAGTATTTT	CASSSGASGRWNTQYF	TRBJ2-3	TRBD2	-	TRBV5-1
TGTGCCAGCGCCTCCAGGGCTGGATCCCCCGGGGAGCTGTTTTTC	CASASRAGSPGELFF	TRBJ2-2	-	once	TRBV6-2/TRBV6-3
TGTGCCAGCGTCTTGACAGGGCGTGGATCACCCCTCCACTTT	CASVLTGRGSPLHF	TRBJ1-6	TRBD1	-	TRBV7-9
TGTGCCAGCAGGACAGGGGGAGAAGCTTTCTTT	CASRTGGEAFF	TRBJ1-1	TRBD1	-	TRBV12-3/TRBV12-4
TGTGCCAGCGGTCCATGGGAGGGGACCTCTGGAAACACCATATATTTT	CASGPWEGTSGNTIYF	TRBJ1-3	-	-	TRBV28
TGTGCCAGCAGTTTCCCTCCGGGACATGTAACTGAAGCTTTCTTT	CASSFPPGHVTEAFF	TRBJ1-1	-	-	TRBV6-5
TGTTCCAGCAGCCTCATAGCGGGGATCCAAGAGACCCAGTACTTC	CSSSLIAGIQETQYF	TRBJ2-5	TRBD2	-	TRBV5-4
TGTGCCAGCAGCCACGGCGCGGGGGCCGATGAGCAGTTCTTC	CASSHGAGADEQFF	TRBJ2-1	-	many	TRBV6-2/TRBV6-3
TGTGCCAGCAGCTTAGCACTAGCGGGTGGAGAGACCCAGTACTTC	CASSLALAGGETQYF	TRBJ2-5	TRBD2	many	TRBV11-2
TGTGCCAGCAGGTCTACGAACACCGGGGAGCTGTTTTTT	CASRSTNTGELFF	TRBJ2-2	-	-	TRBV7-9
TGCGCCAGCAGCAGGCGAGGGGCCAACGTCCTGATTTTC	CASSRRGANVLIF	TRBJ2-6	-	-	TRBV4-3
TGTGCCAGCAGCCCAGGGGCAGATGAGACGGAGCAGTACTTC	CASSPGADETEQYF	TRBJ2-7	-	-	TRBV11-3
TGTGCCAGCAGCTCCCCGGGGCTAGCAGGGAATGAGCAGTTCTTC	CASSSPGLAGNEQFF	TRBJ2-1	-	medium-sized	TRBV11-1
TGCGCCAGCAGCTTGGGTCCCCTGTCGGGCAGTACAGATACGCAGTATTTT	CASSLGPLSGSTDTQYF	TRBJ2-3	-	-	TRBV5-1
TGCGCCAGCAGCTTGGGACAGGGGGCGTCTCAAGAGACCCAGTACTTC	CASSLGQGASQETQYF	TRBJ2-5	TRBD1	-	TRBV5-1
TGTGCCAGTCGGGCGGAGAGCTCCTACAATGAGCAGATCTTC	CASRAESSYNEQIF	TRBJ2-1	-	-	TRBV28
TGTGCCAGCAGTTTCTCGGACGCCTCCTACGAGCAGTACTTC	CASSFSDASYEQYF	TRBJ2-7	-	-	TRBV28
TGCAGCGTTGGTGGGGGGGCCGCTGAGACCCAGTACTTC	CSVGGGAAETQYF	TRBJ2-5	-	-	TRBV29-1
TGTGCCAGCAGCTCGGTCACTAACGAGCAGTTCTTC	CASSSVTNEQFF	TRBJ2-1	-	-	TRBV5-4